This TCR beta chain was sequenced during a study of radiation and T cells in renal cell carcinoma. Study context: Nephrectomy followed 15 Gy stereotactic body radiation by 4 weeks. Findings and limits, study-wide: Baseline intratumoral clonotype presence is unknown without pretreatment biopsies.

The time point: blood 2 weeks post-SBRT. Treatment meaning: 15 Gy SBRT to primary tumor, nephrectomy 4 weeks later. Clear cell pathology was present in this patient's renal cell carcinoma. On this clone itself: Its specificity is not known.

Sequencing was performed with immunoSEQ multiplex PCR; in TCRdb, only in-frame clones are kept and a portion is missing. Of tens of thousands of clones in the sample, roughly 85% were seen once. Sequencing was performed on blood, taken from a patient whose treatment included radiotherapy and nephrectomy. The receptor's source is a woman between 45 and 65 years old with renal cell carcinoma.

This chain's CDR3 is CASSAIPTDTQYF. Here the CDR3 DNA reads TGTGCCAGCAGTGCCATACCCACAGATACGCAGTATTTT. The rearrangement uses TRBV6-4 and TRBJ2-3; D not resolved. Deletions cut 4 bases from V and 2 bases from J, with 7 bases between. Germline V gene sequence: CDR1 MRHNA, CDR2 SNTAGT. The CDR3 is 13 residues long.